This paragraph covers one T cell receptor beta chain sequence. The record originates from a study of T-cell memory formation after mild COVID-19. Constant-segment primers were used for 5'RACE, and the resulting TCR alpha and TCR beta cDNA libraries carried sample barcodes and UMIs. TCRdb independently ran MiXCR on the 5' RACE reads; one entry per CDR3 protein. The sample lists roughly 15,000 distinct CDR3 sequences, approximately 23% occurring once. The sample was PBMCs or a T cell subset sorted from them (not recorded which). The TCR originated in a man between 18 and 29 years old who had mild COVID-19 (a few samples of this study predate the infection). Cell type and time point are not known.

Here the CDR3 reads CASSPLWTEDQETQYF. The CDR3 nucleotides are TGTGCCAGCAGTCCTTTGTGGACAGAGGACCAAGAGACCCAGTACTTC. The chain uses TRBV6-1 and TRBJ2-5; weak D call: TRBD1 (6 bases). The V end was cut by 5 bases, the J end by 0 bases, with 16 bases between. Germline CDR1 is MNHNS and CDR2 is SASEGT. The CDR3 is 16 amino acids.